This is a list of T cell receptor beta chains from one sample in a study of T cell responses to AZD1222 COVID-19 vaccine. TCRdb's table, derived via immunoSEQ multiplex PCR, lists solely in-frame clones and lacks some. In the table there are more than 150,000 clones, approximately 90% of which are singletons. Sequencing used peripheral blood, obtained 28 days after the second AZD1222 dose. The receptors shown here come from an adult who received the AZD1222 COVID-19 vaccine. The CDR3 runs from the conserved cysteine through the conserved F or W. A D gene is named only where the DNA matches it firmly. Some rows mark clone size as missing; the rest say once, few, many or name a class of expanded clone.

cdr3_nt: TGTGCCAGCAGTTACTATGGTAGCGGGTCCCCCTACGAGCAGTACTTC; cdr3_aa: CASSYYGSGSPYEQYF; v_call: TRBV6-2/TRBV6-3; j_call: TRBJ2-7; clone_size: once; d_call: TRBD2
cdr3_nt: TGCGCCAGCAGCCGCGGGACACCGAACACCGGGGAGCTGTTTTTT; cdr3_aa: CASSRGTPNTGELFF; v_call: TRBV5-1; j_call: TRBJ2-2; clone_size: -; d_call: -
cdr3_nt: TGTGCCAGCAGCCACAAGCCTAGCGGGAGCTCCTACGAGCAGTACTTC; cdr3_aa: CASSHKPSGSSYEQYF; v_call: TRBV13; j_call: TRBJ2-7; clone_size: -; d_call: TRBD2
cdr3_nt: TGCGCCAGCAGCTTAGGACAGGGGTTTACCACAGATACGCAGTATTTT; cdr3_aa: CASSLGQGFTTDTQYF; v_call: TRBV5-1; j_call: TRBJ2-3; clone_size: once; d_call: TRBD1
cdr3_nt: TGTGCCAGCAGTTTACACAGAAACTCCTACGAGCAGTACTTC; cdr3_aa: CASSLHRNSYEQYF; v_call: TRBV27; j_call: TRBJ2-7; clone_size: -; d_call: -
cdr3_nt: TGTGCCAGCAGTTCCCGACAGGGCCGCTACACCTTC; cdr3_aa: CASSSRQGRYTF; v_call: TRBV28; j_call: TRBJ1-2; clone_size: -; d_call: TRBD1
cdr3_nt: TGTGCCAGTAGTATCGGGGGACTGAACAATCAGCCCCAGCATTTT; cdr3_aa: CASSIGGLNNQPQHF; v_call: TRBV19; j_call: TRBJ1-5; clone_size: -; d_call: -
cdr3_nt: TGTGCCAGCAGCCAAGCCTTCCGGATCTCCGAGCAGTACTTC; cdr3_aa: CASSQAFRISEQYF; v_call: TRBV14; j_call: TRBJ2-7; clone_size: -; d_call: -
cdr3_nt: TGTGCCAGCAGCTTGGACCGTTCCTACGAGCAGTACTTC; cdr3_aa: CASSLDRSYEQYF; v_call: TRBV5-6; j_call: TRBJ2-7; clone_size: -; d_call: -
cdr3_nt: TGTGCCAGCAGTCCCCGAGGGGGACCGACCTACAATGAGCAGTTCTTC; cdr3_aa: CASSPRGGPTYNEQFF; v_call: TRBV27; j_call: TRBJ2-1; clone_size: -; d_call: -
cdr3_nt: TGTGCCAGCTCTCTTAGCGATAGGACTGAAGCTTTCTTT; cdr3_aa: CASSLSDRTEAFF; v_call: TRBV18; j_call: TRBJ1-1; clone_size: -; d_call: -
cdr3_nt: TGTGCCAGCAGCATAGCGGGAGGGCCTCTCGAGCAGTACTTC; cdr3_aa: CASSIAGGPLEQYF; v_call: TRBV5-4; j_call: TRBJ2-7; clone_size: -; d_call: TRBD2
cdr3_nt: TGTGCCAGCAGCTTGGGGCAGACGGGAGGGCCCGCCGGGGAGCTGTTTTTT; cdr3_aa: CASSLGQTGGPAGELFF; v_call: TRBV5-4; j_call: TRBJ2-2; clone_size: -; d_call: TRBD2
cdr3_nt: TGTGCCAGCAGTGAAATGGGACAGCCGAACACTGAAGCTTTCTTT; cdr3_aa: CASSEMGQPNTEAFF; v_call: TRBV2; j_call: TRBJ1-1; clone_size: few; d_call: TRBD1
cdr3_nt: TGTGCCAGCAGTCACCAGACAGGGGCTATGCGTTCCAATCAGCCCCAGCATTTT; cdr3_aa: CASSHQTGAMRSNQPQHF; v_call: TRBV6-6; j_call: TRBJ1-5; clone_size: -; d_call: TRBD1
cdr3_nt: TGTGCCAGCAGCTTGGCAGGCGACAGAGACTCCGGAAACACCATATATTTT; cdr3_aa: CASSLAGDRDSGNTIYF; v_call: TRBV5-5; j_call: TRBJ1-3; clone_size: -; d_call: -
cdr3_nt: TGTGCCAGCAGTCAAGAAAAACTGTTTTTT; cdr3_aa: CASSQEKLFF; v_call: TRBV28; j_call: TRBJ1-4; clone_size: -; d_call: -
cdr3_nt: TGTGCCAGCAGTTTCGGGACTAGCGGGAGAGGCTACGAGCAGTACTTC; cdr3_aa: CASSFGTSGRGYEQYF; v_call: TRBV27; j_call: TRBJ2-7; clone_size: -; d_call: TRBD2
cdr3_nt: TGTGCCAGCAGTTTCCAGGACAGGGGTTACGAGCAGTACTTC; cdr3_aa: CASSFQDRGYEQYF; v_call: TRBV28; j_call: TRBJ2-7; clone_size: -; d_call: TRBD1
cdr3_nt: TGCGCCAGCAGCCATCCCAATCTTCAGCCCCAGCATTTT; cdr3_aa: CASSHPNLQPQHF; v_call: TRBV4-1; j_call: TRBJ1-5; clone_size: -; d_call: -
cdr3_nt: TGCGCCAGCAGCTTGAGGGGACAGACAACCTACGAGCAGTACTTC; cdr3_aa: CASSLRGQTTYEQYF; v_call: TRBV5-1; j_call: TRBJ2-7; clone_size: -; d_call: TRBD1
cdr3_nt: TGTGCCAGCAGCTTACTTTCGGCAGTTGAAGCTTTCTTT; cdr3_aa: CASSLLSAVEAFF; v_call: TRBV7-2; j_call: TRBJ1-1; clone_size: -; d_call: -
cdr3_nt: TGCGCCAGCAGCTTCGCGACAGGGGGCTACACCTTC; cdr3_aa: CASSFATGGYTF; v_call: TRBV5-1; j_call: TRBJ1-2; clone_size: -; d_call: TRBD1
cdr3_nt: TGTGCCAGCAGCTTACCCGGACAGGAAATGAGAGGCTACACCTTC; cdr3_aa: CASSLPGQEMRGYTF; v_call: TRBV7-9; j_call: TRBJ1-2; clone_size: -; d_call: TRBD1
cdr3_nt: TGTGCCAGCAGCTTAGGGACAGGGGAAAACATTCAGTACTTC; cdr3_aa: CASSLGTGENIQYF; v_call: TRBV3-1/TRBV3-2; j_call: TRBJ2-4; clone_size: -; d_call: TRBD1
cdr3_nt: TGTGCCAGCAGTGGTAGCGGGAGAGGTAACAATGAGCAGTTCTTC; cdr3_aa: CASSGSGRGNNEQFF; v_call: TRBV2; j_call: TRBJ2-1; clone_size: few; d_call: TRBD2
cdr3_nt: TGTGCCAGCAGCTTTGTCGGAGAGACCCAGTACTTC; cdr3_aa: CASSFVGETQYF; v_call: TRBV7-9; j_call: TRBJ2-5; clone_size: -; d_call: -